This is a list of T cell receptor beta chains from one sample in a study of blood T cell repertoires in COVID-19. Clones were sequenced by immunoSEQ multiplex PCR, and TCRdb holds only the in-frame ones, with some missing. This sample has hundreds of thousands of clones, with 85% to 90% found just once. Sequencing used peripheral blood. These receptors all come from a woman aged 70-85 years with COVID-19, enrolled during active disease. Both conserved end residues are part of each CDR3. Each record gives: J gene, V gene, D gene, clone size, CDR3 protein, CDR3 DNA. A D gene is named only where the DNA matches it firmly. Size values are once, few and many counts, or a class for expanded clones, and some rows have none.

TRBJ2-3 | TRBV5-1 | TRBD2 | - | CASSSSWTSGGEDTQYF | TGCGCCAGCAGCTCGTCTTGGACTAGCGGGGGGGAGGATACGCAGTATTTT
TRBJ2-5 | TRBV19 | TRBD2 | - | CASRMGGGKETQYF | TGTGCCAGTAGGATGGGCGGGGGAAAGGAGACCCAGTACTTC
TRBJ1-1 | TRBV6-5 | - | - | CASSPPAEAFF | TGTGCCAGCAGCCCCCCCGCTGAAGCTTTCTTT
TRBJ2-2 | TRBV19 | - | - | CASSIGKGANTGELFF | TGTGCCAGTAGTATAGGAAAGGGGGCGAACACCGGGGAGCTGTTTTTT
TRBJ1-1 | TRBV7-9 | TRBD1 | - | CASSRQGTEAFF | TGTGCCAGCAGCCGACAGGGCACTGAAGCTTTCTTT
TRBJ1-1 | TRBV27 | TRBD1 | once | CASSSTGYTEAFF | TGTGCCAGCAGTTCGACAGGGTACACTGAAGCTTTCTTT
TRBJ1-1 | TRBV19 | TRBD1 | - | CASSMGQGPTEAFF | TGTGCCAGTAGTATGGGACAGGGGCCCACTGAAGCTTTCTTT
TRBJ1-2 | TRBV28 | - | - | CASRGDSYTF | TGTGCCAGCAGAGGGGATAGCTACACCTTC
TRBJ2-7 | TRBV19 | - | once | CASSTPGQLYEQYF | TGTGCCAGTAGTACCCCAGGCCAGCTCTACGAGCAGTACTTC
TRBJ1-2 | TRBV28 | TRBD1 | - | CASSTGGYGYTF | TGTGCCAGTTCAACAGGGGGCTATGGCTACACCTTC
TRBJ1-3 | TRBV5-1 | - | - | CASSLFAGSGNTIYF | TGCGCCAGCAGCCTTTTTGCAGGCTCTGGAAACACCATATATTTT
TRBJ1-2 | TRBV4-3 | - | - | CASSPREGLHPDGYTF | TGCGCCAGCAGCCCCAGGGAGGGTTTACATCCAGATGGCTACACCTTC
TRBJ1-6 | TRBV9 | - | - | CASSVGSSYNSPLHF | TGTGCCAGCAGCGTAGGGAGCTCCTATAATTCACCCCTCCACTTT
TRBJ2-2 | TRBV2 | - | once | CASSAGVGELFF | TGTGCCAGCAGTGCAGGGGTCGGGGAGCTGTTTTTT
TRBJ2-3 | TRBV21-1 | - | few | CASSKALNIPGLAGRTMGTDTQYF | TGTGCCAGCAGCAAAGCCCTCAATATTCCGGGACTAGCGGGTAGGACGATGGGCACAGATACGCAGTATTTT
TRBJ2-7 | TRBV9 | TRBD2 | - | CASSVAPSGVYEQYF | TGTGCCAGCAGCGTAGCGCCTAGCGGGGTCTACGAGCAGTACTTC